The rows below give T cell receptor beta chains drawn from one sample of a study of T cell repertoires in cytomegalovirus infection. No antigens are known for them. TCRdb passed the reads through MiXCR, listing each CDR3 protein once. The data show 69,000 or so distinct CDR3 sequences, about 27% seen once. The specimen was CD8+ T cells from cultured PBMCs, collected from culture after CMV antigen stimulation. The receptor set was obtained from a human donor in good health (CMV status not recorded). Some clones in this sample may be carry-over from other donors' samples. Both conserved end residues are trimmed from each CDR3. Each record gives: J gene, clone size, V gene, CDR3 length, CDR3 protein. The listing skips clone size in some rows; elsewhere it reads once, few, many or a size class.

>TRBJ2-3|NA|TRBV7-9|12
ASSLSGVPDTQY
>TRBJ1-1|NA|TRBV19|12
ASSAGQWRTEAF
>TRBJ1-1|NA|TRBV6-4|13
ASSPQGNVNTEAF
>TRBJ1-1|NA|TRBV5-1|12
ASSLRRGATEAF
>TRBJ1-5|few|TRBV4-1|11
ASSQDGGRPQH
>TRBJ1-3|few|TRBV19|13
ASSTTAISGNTIY
>TRBJ2-3|NA|TRBV6-1|13
ASSGTSGGADTQY
>TRBJ1-4|NA|TRBV11-3|14
ASSSPPGQANEKLF
>TRBJ2-6|NA|TRBV2|11
ARKDSGANVLT
>TRBJ1-2|NA|TRBV29-1|12
SVLTGEGLGGYT
>TRBJ2-6|few|TRBV27|15
ASSFWQQTSGANVLT
>TRBJ2-7|NA|TRBV6-2/TRBV6-3|15
ASRPLGLAGEFYEQY
>TRBJ1-5|NA|TRBV6-1|13
ASSEWGDSNQPQH
>TRBJ2-7|many|TRBV7-2|13
ASSETPGGLYEQY
>TRBJ2-3|few|TRBV24-1|13
ATSDSLADPDTQY
>TRBJ2-7|NA|TRBV2|14
ASSEALAGGSYEQY
>TRBJ2-7|NA|TRBV28|16
ASSLPRIPTGEGYEQY
>TRBJ2-1|NA|TRBV4-3|13
ASSQEGGLYNEQF
>TRBJ1-1|few|TRBV5-4|9
ASSEKTEAF
>TRBJ2-3|NA|TRBV28|13
ASSLRTGVTDTQY
>TRBJ2-1|many|TRBV7-9|15
ASSPPRTSGSSNEQF
>TRBJ2-3|few|TRBV20-1|13
SASGVGVRTDTQY
>TRBJ2-5|many|TRBV7-2|13
ASSATSGGGETQY
>TRBJ2-1|NA|TRBV27|13
ASRSSLLALNEQF
>TRBJ2-3|many|TRBV28|13
ASSLRTGSTDTQY
>TRBJ2-7|NA|TRBV27|12
ASSPDRVSYEQY
>TRBJ2-4|NA|TRBV6-1|15
ASVNIPSRQGKNIQY
>TRBJ2-7|NA|TRBV4-3|12
ASSQDLGSYEQY
>TRBJ1-1|NA|TRBV4-1|12
ASSQEAGNTEAF
>TRBJ2-7|few|TRBV11-2|12
ASTLGGAGYEQY
>TRBJ2-2|few|TRBV6-5|11
ASSYSTAGELF
>TRBJ1-2|NA|TRBV11-2|13
ASSLAPGQGRGYT
>TRBJ1-2|few|TRBV7-1|13
ASSQGQGRPYGYT
>TRBJ2-3|NA|TRBV15|14
ATSDYGLAGGDTQY
>TRBJ2-3|few|TRBV6-2/TRBV6-3|15
ASSLERSGGRTDTQY